Listed here are 27 T cell receptor beta chains from one sample, sequenced in a study of OX40 agonist ivuxolimab in advanced cancers. Libraries were prepared by immunoSEQ multiplex PCR; TCRdb keeps only in-frame clonotypes and omits some of them. The profile shows 90,000 to 130,000 clones, around 90% of them singletons. The material was CD4+ or CD8+ T cells sorted from blood, obtained in a trial of the OX40 agonist ivuxolimab. These receptor sequences come from an adult with an advanced solid tumor such as melanoma, head and neck, liver or kidney cancer.

This sequence joins TRBV18 and TRBJ2-7; tentative D call: TRBD1 (6 bases). Germline CDR1 and CDR2: KGHSH and LQKENI. The CDR3 contains 14 residues. Trimming pared 0 bases from V and 9 bases from J, leaving 15 bases between. The CDR3 DNA follows: TGTGCCAGCTCACCACCGTCACAGGGTCATAGGCAGTACTTC. As protein: CASSPPSQGHRQYF.

The V and J genes are TRBV28 and TRBJ2-5; weak D call: TRBD1 (6 bases). Germline V CDR1 and CDR2: MDHEN, SYDVKM. This CDR3 region has 12 residues. Between the trimmed V and J ends, which lost 6 bases and 3 bases, there was a span of 8 bases. CDR3 protein: CASRQGKETQYF. In nucleotides, the CDR3 is TGTGCCAGCAGACAGGGTAAAGAGACCCAGTACTTC.

The rearrangement links TRBV5-4 to TRBJ2-7, with 12 bases that match TRBD1. V lost 4 bases to trimming and J lost 7 bases; unmatched junction nucleotides: 15. The CDR3 sequence is 17 residues long. In germline, CDR1 is SGHNT, CDR2 YYREEE (reference sequence). In DNA, the CDR3 is TGTGCCAGCAGCAAGCCAGATCCGGGACAGGGGGCAGGAGAGCAGTACTTC. As protein: CASSKPDPGQGAGEQYF.

The V and J genes are TRBV9 and TRBJ1-1; D gene uncertain. This CDR3 contains 14 residues. The V gene lost 4 bases and the J gene lost 2 bases, with 12 bases spanning the gap. Germline V lookup: CDR1 SGDLS, CDR2 YYNGEE. The CDR3 sequence is CASSSGGPNTEAFF. The CDR3 nucleotides read TGTGCCAGCAGCTCCGGAGGGCCAAACACTGAAGCTTTCTTT.

This clone occurred a few times. DNA for the CDR3: TGTGCCAGCAGCTCTAGGACGGGCTATGGCTACACCTTC. Protein: CASSSRTGYGYTF. This chain links TRBV7-2 with TRBJ1-2; D gene uncertain. CDR3 length equals 13 residues. The ends were cut back, 4 bases at V and 4 bases at J, with 10 bases in the middle. Germline V gives CDR1 SGHTA, CDR2 FQGNSA.

The chain has TRBV2 and TRBJ2-2; D assignment may be TRBD1 or TRBD2 (5 bases each). CDR1 is SNHLY and CDR2 is FYNNEI in the germline V gene. Trimming stripped 9 bases from V and 1 base from J, with 21 bases between. The CDR3 consists of 17 residues. The CDR3, as DNA: TGTGCCAGAAAAACTCAGGGACCCCGGGGGAACACCGGGGAGCTGTTTTTT. Its translation is CARKTQGPRGNTGELFF.

This chain connects TRBV7-2 to TRBJ2-7; 7 nucleotides match TRBD2. CDR1 and CDR2 from the germline V gene are SGHTA and FQGNSA. There are 16 residues in the CDR3. The V segment lost 1 base and the J segment 3 bases; nucleotides outside the gene matches: 9. The chain's CDR3 is CASSLGKASGYYEQYF. The CDR3 coding sequence is TGTGCCAGCAGCTTAGGGAAGGCTAGCGGATACTACGAGCAGTACTTC.

V gene TRBV19 combines with J gene TRBJ2-3; no clear D. V dropped 8 bases and J dropped 3 bases, with 15 bases sitting between them. The CDR3 runs 14 residues. Germline values: CDR1 LNHDA, CDR2 SQIVND (reference sequence). CDR3 nucleotides: TGTGCCAGTTCTCGGGCGACGGAGACAGATACGCAGTATTTT. It codes for CASSRATETDTQYF.

CDR3 amino acids: CASSPLGTNGYNEQFF. Here the CDR3 DNA reads TGTGCCAGCAGCCCCTTGGGGACTAACGGCTACAATGAGCAGTTCTTC. The chain is built from TRBV11-3 and TRBJ2-1, with 7 bases fitting TRBD2. The ends lost 5 bases at V and 3 bases at J; junction bases unmatched: 10. This CDR3 comprises 16 residues. Germline loops: CDR1 SGHNT, CDR2 YENEEA.

The chain carries TRBV30 and TRBJ2-7; TRBD2 aligns across 9 bases. Germline V CDR1 and CDR2: GTSNPN, SVGIG (reference sequence). This CDR3 region has 16 residues. Trimming cost V 3 bases and J 5 bases; bases outside gene matches: 14. CDR3 region: CAWRRVRLAGPHEQYF. In nucleotides, the CDR3 is TGTGCCTGGAGGAGAGTGAGGCTAGCGGGACCCCACGAGCAGTACTTC.

Regarding this clone: One junction end does not reproduce the germline sequence, and a read error may be involved. The chain combines TRBV7-9 with TRBJ1-1; 8 bases are shared with TRBD1. This CDR3 is 16 amino acids long. Germline V gene sequence: CDR1 SEHNR, CDR2 FQNEAQ (reference sequence). The DNA for the CDR3 is TGTGCCAGCAGCCACGGACAGGGTAGTATGAAAACTGAAGCTTTCTTT. Protein product: CASSHGQGSMKTEAFF.

The V gene is TRBV6-5, the J gene TRBJ2-7, with D tentatively TRBD1 or TRBD2 (5 bases each). Looked up from germline, CDR1 is MNHEY and CDR2 is SVGAGI. V lost 6 bases and J lost 0, with 15 bases in between. This CDR3 is 15 amino acids long. CDR3 in amino acids: CASSKRSGTSYEQYF. Written as DNA, the CDR3 is TGTGCCAGCAGCAAAAGATCCGGGACCTCCTACGAGCAGTACTTC.

The rearrangement uses TRBV11-3 and TRBJ2-3; 10 bases align to TRBD1. The length of the CDR3 is 15 residues. The junction had 1 base not matched to a gene; V was cut back by 1 base and J by 3 bases. Germline V gene data show CDR1 as SGHNT and CDR2 as YENEEA. Written as DNA, the CDR3 is TGTGCCAGCAGCTTAGGGGACAGGGGAACAGATACGCAGTATTTT. Its protein is CASSLGDRGTDTQYF.

This CDR3 is CAGTMDRGEAFF. The CDR3 DNA is TGTGCCGGAACAATGGACAGGGGTGAAGCTTTCTTT. The V gene is TRBV2, the J gene TRBJ1-1, with 9 bases lining up with TRBD1. The CDR3 has 12 amino acids. Per the germline V gene, CDR1 is SNHLY and CDR2 is FYNNEI. After removal of 11 bases from V and 7 bases from J, the junction contained 8 bases not matched to a gene.

The V gene is TRBV7-2, the J gene TRBJ1-1, with 7 positions matching TRBD1. The V gene end was trimmed by 5 bases and the J gene end by 6 bases; junction bases not matched to a gene: 6. This CDR3 region has 13 residues. Germline V gene sequence: CDR1 SGHTA, CDR2 FQGNSA. The CDR3 loop is CASSPDRAAEAFF. The CDR3 coding sequence is TGTGCCAGCAGCCCCGACAGGGCCGCTGAAGCTTTCTTT.

The chain uses TRBV5-6 and TRBJ2-2; D not resolved. The CDR3 runs to 13 residues. CDR1 is SGHDT, CDR2 YYEEEE, per germline. V was pared by 2 bases and J by 7 bases, with 9 bases between. The CDR3 is CASSLSAIGELFF. DNA for the CDR3: TGTGCCAGCAGCTTATCGGCGATCGGGGAGCTGTTTTTT.

V usage is TRBV18 and J usage is TRBJ2-5; D ambiguous. From germline, CDR1 is KGHSH and CDR2 LQKENI. The CDR3 runs 15 residues. The V and J ends lost 1 base and 0 bases respectively, with 9 bases between them. The CDR3 DNA follows: TGTGCCAGCTCACCACAAGGAGACTACCAAGAGACCCAGTACTTC. The encoded protein is CASSPQGDYQETQYF.

The V call is TRBV7-2, the J call TRBJ2-7, with D perhaps matching TRBD2 (6 bases). The CDR3 contains 15 residues. Germline loops: CDR1 SGHTA, CDR2 FQGNSA. Trimming pared 3 bases from V and 3 bases from J, leaving 15 bases between. CDR3 region: CASSFQPGLGYEQYF. The CDR3 DNA reads TGTGCCAGCAGCTTCCAACCGGGACTGGGCTACGAGCAGTACTTC.

In its sample, this clone was seen once. The J gene is TRBJ2-3, the V gene TRBV18; D is unclear. The CDR3 spans 12 residues. The V gene's germline CDR1 is KGHSH and CDR2 LQKENI. V lost 2 bases and J lost 4, with 4 bases in between. CDR3 sequence (DNA): TGTGCCAGCTCACCAGCGGCAGATACGCAGTATTTT. This gives the protein CASSPAADTQYF.

This sequence joins TRBV7-9 and TRBJ2-3, with D perhaps being TRBD1 or TRBD2 (5 bases each). The V end was cut by 5 bases, the J end by 0 bases, with 12 bases between. Germline CDR1 SEHNR, CDR2 FQNEAQ (reference sequence). This CDR3 has 15 residues. The CDR3 loop reads CASSPRGVSTDTQYF. As DNA, the CDR3 is TGTGCCAGCAGCCCCCGGGGCGTAAGCACAGATACGCAGTATTTT.

This rearrangement joins TRBV5-4 to TRBJ2-5, with 9 bases lining up with TRBD2. There are 17 residues in the CDR3. Germline lookup yields CDR1 SGHNT and CDR2 YYREEE (reference sequence). The ends lost 0 bases at V and 3 bases at J; junction bases unmatched: 9. The CDR3 here is CASSLVGSGGPKETQYF. CDR3 nucleotides: TGTGCCAGCAGCTTGGTGGGTAGCGGGGGACCCAAAGAGACCCAGTACTTC.

This clone was counted between two and nine times. The chain has TRBV7-9 and TRBJ2-5; TRBD2 might be the D (7 bases). This CDR3 has 15 amino acids. Germline V gene data show CDR1 as SEHNR and CDR2 as FQNEAQ (reference sequence). Deletions cut 1 base from V and 4 bases from J, with 13 bases between. The CDR3 bases are TGTGCCAGCAGCTTAGTGGGGGGGCCTTCAGAGACCCAGTACTTC. As protein: CASSLVGGPSETQYF.

This chain links TRBV27 with TRBJ2-5; TRBD1 is a possible D gene (6 bases). The CDR3 length is 14 residues. The V gene lost 3 bases and the J gene lost 1 base, with 9 bases spanning the gap. CDR1 MNHEY and CDR2 SMNVEV come from the germline V gene (reference sequence). CDR3 region: CASSFGRGQETQYF. In nucleotides, the CDR3 is TGTGCCAGCAGTTTTGGCAGGGGCCAAGAGACCCAGTACTTC.

For the CDR3, the DNA is TGTGCCTGGTGCAATTCGAACACTGAAGCTTTCTTT. This codes for CAWCNSNTEAFF. This chain joins TRBV30 and TRBJ1-1; D gene ambiguous. The CDR3 runs 12 residues. Between the trimmed V and J ends, which lost 5 bases and 1 base, there was a span of 8 bases. The germline V gene encodes CDR1 GTSNPN and CDR2 SVGIG (reference sequence).

V gene TRBV7-3 combines with J gene TRBJ2-1; unclear D gene. This CDR3 has 13 residues. The V gene lost 2 bases and the J gene lost 5 bases, with 7 bases spanning the gap. Germline loops: CDR1 SGHTA, CDR2 FQGTGA. The CDR3 nucleotides are TGTGCCAGCAGCTTAGAAGATCACAATGAGCAGTTCTTC. This translates into CASSLEDHNEQFF.

The chain couples TRBV11-1 to TRBJ2-7, with 8 nucleotides matching TRBD2. J gave up 5 bases and V 0 bases, and 6 bases lay outside the gene matches. Germline CDR1 reads SGHAT; CDR2 reads FQDESV (reference sequence). This CDR3 is 15 amino acids long. The CDR3 region is CASSLAGLEFHEQYF. The CDR3, as DNA: TGTGCCAGCAGCTTAGCGGGACTAGAGTTCCACGAGCAGTACTTC.

The CDR3 coding sequence is TGTGCCAGCAGTCAGCAGACAGGGACAGGGCAAGAGACCCAGTACTTC. It is translated as CASSQQTGTGQETQYF. This rearrangement joins TRBV27 to TRBJ2-5; 9 bases match TRBD1. The germline gives CDR1 MNHEY, CDR2 SMNVEV (reference sequence). This CDR3 is 16 amino acids long. V shed 5 bases, J shed 2 bases, and the junction held 9 bases outside the gene matches.